These 21 T cell receptor beta chains were sequenced from one sample in a study of graft-versus-host responses after intestinal transplantation. Their target antigens are unknown. TCRdb's table, derived via immunoSEQ multiplex PCR, lists solely in-frame clones and lacks some. Among approximately 86,000 clones listed, 91% were seen once. The input for sequencing was unstimulated CD4+ T cells sorted from spleen or lymph node cells, taken before intestinal transplant. All receptors come from a human donor who received an intestinal transplant.

The chain links TRBV11-2 to TRBJ1-4; TRBD1 might be the D (5 bases). The germline gives CDR1 SGHAT, CDR2 FQNNGV. The CDR3 loop spans 15 amino acids. V lost 5 bases and J 8 bases, leaving 18 bases between the germline ends. The CDR3 nucleotides are TGTGCCAGCAGCCGGTGGGGGGAGTTGAGAGAAAAACTGTTTTTT. Its protein product is CASSRWGELREKLFF.

The chain combines TRBV5-4 with TRBJ1-3; no firm D call. This CDR3 contains 14 residues. V dropped 0 bases and J dropped 4 bases, with 8 bases sitting between them. CDR1 SGHNT and CDR2 YYREEE come from the germline V gene (reference sequence). DNA of the CDR3: TGTGCCAGCAGCTTGGACAGAACGGGAAACACCATATATTTT. Its translation is CASSLDRTGNTIYF.

This clone occurred once. The chain couples TRBV19 to TRBJ1-5, with 9 bases fitting TRBD1. Per germline, CDR1 LNHDA and CDR2 SQIVND (reference sequence). Losses at the gene ends were 1 base for V and 3 bases for J; bases not matched to a gene: 7. This CDR3 is built from 17 residues. CDR3 protein: CASSIGTGTGLNQPQHF. CDR3 sequence (DNA): TGTGCCAGTAGTATAGGGACCGGGACAGGGCTCAATCAGCCCCAGCATTTT.

The chain joins TRBV14 to TRBJ2-7, with 10 bases that match TRBD1. Looked up from germline, CDR1 is SGHDN and CDR2 is FVKESK. J was trimmed by 3 bases and V by 4 bases; bases with no gene match: 6. There are 15 residues in the CDR3. CDR3 coding DNA: TGTGCCAGCAGCCTACGGACAGGGGGGGTCTACGAGCAGTACTTC. Its translation: CASSLRTGGVYEQYF.

The chain has TRBV11-3 and TRBJ2-3, with no clear D. CDR1 is SGHNT and CDR2 is YENEEA in the germline V gene. The CDR3 sequence is 13 residues long. Trimming pared 1 base from V and 7 bases from J, leaving 9 bases between. The CDR3 region is CASSLGEVYTQYF. CDR3 in DNA: TGTGCCAGCAGCTTAGGAGAGGTCTATACGCAGTATTTT. Full variable domain (outside the CDR3, taken from reference TRBV11-3 and TRBJ2-3): EAGVVQSPRYKIIEKKQPVAFWCNPISGHNTLYWYLQNLGQGPELLIRYENEEAVDDSQLPKDRFSAERLKGVDSTLKIQPAELGDSAVYLCASSLGEVYTQYFGPGTRLTVL.

V usage is TRBV10-3 and J usage is TRBJ1-1, with TRBD1 matching over 7 bases. J gave up 4 bases and V 2 bases, and 4 bases lay outside the gene matches. CDR1 is ENHRY and CDR2 is SYGVKD in the germline V gene. This CDR3 comprises 14 residues. For the CDR3, the DNA is TGTGCCATCAGTGAGGACTCAGGGGGCACTGAAGCTTTCTTT. Translating it yields CAISEDSGGTEAFF.

The V call is TRBV5-6, the J call TRBJ2-3, with TRBD1 matching over 7 bases. This CDR3 region has 16 residues. Germline V gene sequence: CDR1 SGHDT, CDR2 YYEEEE. After removal of 3 bases from V and 2 bases from J, the junction contained 9 bases not matched to a gene. The CDR3 DNA reads as TGTGCCAGCAGCTGGTACGACAGGGAATTCACAGATACGCAGTATTTT. This translates into CASSWYDREFTDTQYF.

This sequence joins TRBV11-3 and TRBJ1-2; D possibly corresponds to TRBD1 (5 bases). The germline V gene has CDR1 SGHNT and CDR2 YENEEA. Trimming left V 6 bases short and J 6 bases short, with 14 bases between. There are 13 residues in the CDR3. CDR3 DNA sequence: TGTGCCAGCAGACCCCAGGGCGACGATGGCTACACCTTC. As protein: CASRPQGDDGYTF.

A word on this clone: One end of the junction does not line up with germline, which may come from a read error. CDR3 protein: CASSARQVVSSEQYF. CDR3 coding DNA: TGTGCCAGTAGTGCCCGACAGGTAGTATCCTCCGAGCAGTACTTC. The rearrangement uses TRBV19 and TRBJ2-7; D perhaps matches TRBD1 (6 bases). The germline V gene has CDR1 LNHDA and CDR2 SQIVND (reference sequence). The CDR3 is made up of 15 amino acids.

This clone was detected once. The CDR3 sequence is CAPRRQGSNYEQYF. The CDR3 nucleotides are TGTGCCCCCCGCCGACAGGGTTCCAACTACGAGCAGTACTTC. The V and J genes are TRBV6-5 and TRBJ2-7; 7 positions match TRBD1. This CDR3 region has 14 residues. V dropped 11 bases and J dropped 3; count of bases not matched to a gene: 13. Germline V CDR1 and CDR2: MNHEY, SVGAGI.

Comment on this clone: The junction differs from germline at one of its ends, possibly a read error. Other DNA variants within this sample encode the same CDR3. The CDR3 region has the DNA TGTGCCAGTAGTATCCCGCCGGGGTCAGCTTTTTTT. It translates to CASSIPPGSAFF. V gene TRBV19 combines with J gene TRBJ1-1; D gene uncertain. CDR3 length equals 12 residues. Per germline, CDR1 LNHDA and CDR2 SQIVND (reference sequence). Using reference TRBV19 and TRBJ1-1 for the parts outside the CDR3, the full variable domain is DGGITQSPKYLFRKEGQNVTLSCEQNLNHDAMYWYRQDPGQGLRLIYYSQIVNDFQKGDIAEGYSVSREKKESFPLTVTSAQKNPTAFYLCASSIPPGSAFFGQGTRLTVV.

J is TRBJ1-6 and V is TRBV6-6; 7 bases align to TRBD1. The germline gives CDR1 MNHNY, CDR2 SVGAGI (reference sequence). The V segment lost 5 bases and the J segment 6 bases; nucleotides outside the gene matches: 10. The CDR3 consists of 16 residues. CDR3 in DNA: TGTGCCAGCAGTCCCCCTGGAGGGGGCGGTAATTCACCCCTCCACTTT. This gives the protein CASSPPGGGGNSPLHF.

The chain combines TRBV7-9 with TRBJ2-3; possible D gene TRBD2, 6 bases. CDR1 and CDR2 (germline): SEHNR, FQNEAQ (reference sequence). Trimming pared 3 bases from V and 1 base from J, leaving 20 bases between. This CDR3 is built from 18 residues. The CDR3 nucleotides are TGTGCCAGCAGCTTCGGGTCGGGAGTCCTCATTCGCACAGATACGCAGTATTTT. Translating gives CASSFGSGVLIRTDTQYF.

V usage is TRBV6-5 and J usage is TRBJ1-2; D not resolved. The germline V gene encodes CDR1 MNHEY and CDR2 SVGAGI. Trimming left V 7 bases short and J 2 bases short, with 11 bases between. The CDR3 spans 13 residues. As DNA, the CDR3 is TGTGCCAGCACGGCAGGTCCCAACTATGGCTACACCTTC. It is translated as CASTAGPNYGYTF.

The rearrangement joins TRBV25-1 to TRBJ2-1; 10 bases are shared with TRBD1. V lost 3 bases to trimming and J lost 3 bases; unmatched junction nucleotides: 2. CDR1 is MGHDK and CDR2 is SYGVNS in the germline V gene. The CDR3 has 15 residues. Here the CDR3 reads CASSDGQGVYNEQFF. In nucleotides, the CDR3 is TGTGCCAGCAGTGATGGACAGGGGGTCTACAATGAGCAGTTCTTC.

In nucleotides, the CDR3 is TGTGCCGGGGATAGAGGACAGGGATTTAATGGCTACACCTTC. Translated, it gives CAGDRGQGFNGYTF. The chain links TRBV30 to TRBJ1-2, with TRBD1 matching over 8 bases. Per the germline V gene, CDR1 is GTSNPN and CDR2 is SVGIG (reference sequence). The CDR3 has 14 amino acids. Trimming at V came to 8 bases and at J to 6 bases, leaving 14 bases not matched to a gene. The variable domain in full, with the rest retrieved from reference TRBV30 and TRBJ1-2, is SQTIHQWPATLVQPVGSPLSLECTVEGTSNPNLYWYRQAAGRGLQLLFYSVGIGQISSEVPQNLSASRPQDRQFILSSKKLLLSDSGFYLCAGDRGQGFNGYTFGSGTRLTVV.

This clone has a single count. The chain couples TRBV6-4 to TRBJ2-1; 10 bases are a match to TRBD2. This CDR3 has 19 residues. J was trimmed by 0 bases and V by 5 bases; bases with no gene match: 13. Germline loops: CDR1 MRHNA, CDR2 SNTAGT. DNA for the CDR3: TGTGCCAGCAGTATAGAGGGGCTAGCGGGGGTGATCTCCTACAATGAGCAGTTCTTC. Translated, it gives CASSIEGLAGVISYNEQFF.

The rearrangement joins TRBV7-9 to TRBJ1-3; 8 bases fit TRBD1. J lost 0 bases, V lost 5 bases, and 6 bases had no gene match. Germline lookup yields CDR1 SEHNR and CDR2 FQNEAQ (reference sequence). The CDR3 is made up of 16 amino acids. The DNA for the CDR3 is TGTGCCAGCAGCGTTCGACAGGGGCCCTCTGGAAACACCATATATTTT. Amino acids: CASSVRQGPSGNTIYF.

The chain uses TRBV4-1 and TRBJ2-2; 7 nucleotides line up with TRBD2. The CDR3 is 18 amino acids. The junction had 16 bases not matched to a gene; V was cut back by 4 bases and J by 5 bases. Germline CDR1 and CDR2: MGHRA and YSYEKL. CDR3 in DNA: TGCGCCAGCAGCCGGACTGCCGCGGCTAGCGGTGATACCGGGGAGCTGTTTTTT. Translated: CASSRTAAASGDTGELFF.

This sequence joins TRBV30 and TRBJ1-5; 9 bases agree with TRBD1. CDR3 length: 13 residues. Germline CDR1 and CDR2: GTSNPN and SVGIG (reference sequence). Trimming removed 7 bases from V and 7 bases from J; junction bases left unmatched: 8. This CDR3 reads CALTGGEKQPQHF. The CDR3 DNA is TGTGCCTTAACAGGGGGCGAGAAACAGCCCCAGCATTTT. Combining the CDR3 with reference TRBV30 and TRBJ1-5 gives the whole variable domain SQTIHQWPATLVQPVGSPLSLECTVEGTSNPNLYWYRQAAGRGLQLLFYSVGIGQISSEVPQNLSASRPQDRQFILSSKKLLLSDSGFYLCALTGGEKQPQHFGDGTRLSIL.

The CDR3 DNA reads TGTGCCAGCAGTTACATCGGAGGACCTCGGCAAGAGACCCAGTACTTC. This encodes CASSYIGGPRQETQYF. J is TRBJ2-5 and V is TRBV6-5; perhaps TRBD2 as D (5 bases). V shed 2 bases and J shed 2 bases, with 15 bases lying between them. Germline assignment: CDR1 MNHEY and CDR2 SVGAGI. The CDR3 totals 16 residues.